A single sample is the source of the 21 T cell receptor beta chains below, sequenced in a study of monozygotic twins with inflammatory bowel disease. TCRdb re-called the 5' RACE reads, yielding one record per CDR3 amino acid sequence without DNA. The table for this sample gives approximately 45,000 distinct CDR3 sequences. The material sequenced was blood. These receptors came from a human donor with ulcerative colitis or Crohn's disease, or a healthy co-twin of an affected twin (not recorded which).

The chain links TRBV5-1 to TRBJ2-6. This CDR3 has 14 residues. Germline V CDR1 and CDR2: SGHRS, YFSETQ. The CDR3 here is CASSLGAGANVLTF.

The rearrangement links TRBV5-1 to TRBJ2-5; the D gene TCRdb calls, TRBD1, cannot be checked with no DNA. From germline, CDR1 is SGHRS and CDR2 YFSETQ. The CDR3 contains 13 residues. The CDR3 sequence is CASLEGSEETQYF.

The CDR3 sequence: CASSRQADTQYF. The chain uses TRBV7-9 and TRBJ2-3. The germline V gene has CDR1 SEHNR and CDR2 FQNEAQ (reference sequence). The CDR3 spans 12 residues.

The CDR3 loop is CSARGRLAGYYEQYF. V is TRBV20-1 and J is TRBJ2-7; no DNA is available, so the TRBD2 call from TCRdb remains unchecked. Germline loops: CDR1 DFQATT, CDR2 SNEGSKA (reference sequence). This CDR3 has 15 residues.

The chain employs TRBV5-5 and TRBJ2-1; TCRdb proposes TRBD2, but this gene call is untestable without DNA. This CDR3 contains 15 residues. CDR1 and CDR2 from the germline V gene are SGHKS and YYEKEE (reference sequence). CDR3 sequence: CASSFGLAGASEQFF. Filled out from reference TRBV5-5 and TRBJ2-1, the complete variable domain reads DAGVTQSPTHLIKTRGQQVTLRCSPISGHKSVSWYQQVLGQGPQFIFQYYEKEERGRGNFPDRFSARQFPNYSSELNVNALLLGDSALYLCASSFGLAGASEQFFGPGTRLTVL.

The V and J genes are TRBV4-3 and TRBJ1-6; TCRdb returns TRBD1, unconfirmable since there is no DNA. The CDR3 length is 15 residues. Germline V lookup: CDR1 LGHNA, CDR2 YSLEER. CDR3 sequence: CASSQAQGIDSPLHF.

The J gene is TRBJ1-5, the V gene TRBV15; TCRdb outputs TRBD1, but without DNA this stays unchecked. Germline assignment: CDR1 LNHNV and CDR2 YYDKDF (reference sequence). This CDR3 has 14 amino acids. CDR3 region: CATSRGLQGQPQHF. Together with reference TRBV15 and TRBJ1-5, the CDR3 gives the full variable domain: DAMVIQNPRYQVTQFGKPVTLSCSQTLNHNVMYWYQQKSSQAPKLLFHYYDKDFNNEADTPDNFQSRRPNTSFCFLDIRSPGLGDTAMYLCATSRGLQGQPQHFGDGTRLSIL.

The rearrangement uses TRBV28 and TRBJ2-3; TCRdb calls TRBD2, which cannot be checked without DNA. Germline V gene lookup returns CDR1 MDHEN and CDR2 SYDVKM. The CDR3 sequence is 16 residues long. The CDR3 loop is CASSPFLAGSTDTQYF.

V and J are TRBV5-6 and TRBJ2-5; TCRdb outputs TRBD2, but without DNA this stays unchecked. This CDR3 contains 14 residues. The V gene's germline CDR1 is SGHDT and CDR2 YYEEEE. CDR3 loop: CASSPPGYEETQYF. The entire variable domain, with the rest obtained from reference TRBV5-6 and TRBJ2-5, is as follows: DAGVTQSPTHLIKTRGQQVTLRCSPKSGHDTVSWYQQALGQGPQFIFQYYEEEERQRGNFPDRFSGHQFPNYSSELNVNALLLGDSALYLCASSPPGYEETQYFGPGTRLLVL.

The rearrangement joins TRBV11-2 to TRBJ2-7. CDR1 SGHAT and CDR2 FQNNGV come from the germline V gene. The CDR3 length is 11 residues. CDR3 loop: CASSLAYEQYF. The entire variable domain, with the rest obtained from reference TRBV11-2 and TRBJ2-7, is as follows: EAGVAQSPRYKIIEKRQSVAFWCNPISGHATLYWYQQILGQGPKLLIQFQNNGVVDDSQLPKDRFSAERLKGVDSTLKIQPAKLEDSAVYLCASSLAYEQYFGPGTRLTVT.

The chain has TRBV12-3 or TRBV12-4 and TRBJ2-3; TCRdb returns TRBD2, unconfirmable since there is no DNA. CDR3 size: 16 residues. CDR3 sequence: CASSFGGLAGTDTQYF.

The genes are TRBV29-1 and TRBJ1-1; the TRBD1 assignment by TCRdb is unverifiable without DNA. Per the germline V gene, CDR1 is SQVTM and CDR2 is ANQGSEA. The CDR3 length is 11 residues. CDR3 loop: CSGRGGFGAFF.

This CDR3 is CSAGAGGGYNEQFF. The V call is TRBV20-1, the J call TRBJ2-1; TCRdb proposes TRBD2, but this gene call is untestable without DNA. This CDR3 region has 14 residues. Germline V gene data show CDR1 as DFQATT and CDR2 as SNEGSKA (reference sequence).

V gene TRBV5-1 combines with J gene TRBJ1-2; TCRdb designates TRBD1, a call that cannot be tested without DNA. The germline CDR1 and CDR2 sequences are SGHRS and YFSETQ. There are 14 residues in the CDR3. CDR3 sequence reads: CASSPLSSNYGYTF.

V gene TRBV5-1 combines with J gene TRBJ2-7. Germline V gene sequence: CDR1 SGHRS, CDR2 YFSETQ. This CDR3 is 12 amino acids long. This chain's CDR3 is CASSVPSSEQYF.

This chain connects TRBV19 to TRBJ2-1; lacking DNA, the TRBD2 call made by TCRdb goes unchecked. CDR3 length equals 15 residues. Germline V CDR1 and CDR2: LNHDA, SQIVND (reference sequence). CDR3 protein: CASSRAGGVYNEQFF.

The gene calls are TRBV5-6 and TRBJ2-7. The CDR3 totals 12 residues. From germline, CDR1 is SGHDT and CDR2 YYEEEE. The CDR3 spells CASSSLSYEQYF. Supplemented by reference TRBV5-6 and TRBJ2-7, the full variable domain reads DAGVTQSPTHLIKTRGQQVTLRCSPKSGHDTVSWYQQALGQGPQFIFQYYEEEERQRGNFPDRFSGHQFPNYSSELNVNALLLGDSALYLCASSSLSYEQYFGPGTRLTVT.

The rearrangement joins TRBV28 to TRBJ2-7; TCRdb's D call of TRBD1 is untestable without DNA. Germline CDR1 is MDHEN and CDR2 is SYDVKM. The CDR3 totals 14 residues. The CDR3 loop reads CASSLGGNSYEQYF. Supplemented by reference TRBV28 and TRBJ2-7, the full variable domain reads DVKVTQSSRYLVKRTGEKVFLECVQDMDHENMFWYRQDPGLGLRLIYFSYDVKMKEKGDIPEGYSVSREKKERFSLILESASTNQTSMYLCASSLGGNSYEQYFGPGTRLTVT.

The CDR3 sequence: CASSQERSGGGSHYGYTF. The rearrangement links TRBV4-3 to TRBJ1-2; as DNA is missing, the TRBD1 call by TCRdb cannot be tested. The germline V gene encodes CDR1 LGHNA and CDR2 YSLEER. This CDR3 region has 18 residues.

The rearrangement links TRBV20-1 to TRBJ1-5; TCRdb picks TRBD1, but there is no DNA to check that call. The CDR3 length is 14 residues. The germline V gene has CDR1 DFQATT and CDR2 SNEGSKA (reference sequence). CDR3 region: CSAPIPVGDQPQHF.

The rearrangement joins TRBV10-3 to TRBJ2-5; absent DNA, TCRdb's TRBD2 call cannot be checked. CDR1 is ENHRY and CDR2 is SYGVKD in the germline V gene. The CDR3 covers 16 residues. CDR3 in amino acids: CAISLAGSRDGETQYF.